These 20 T cell receptor beta chains share one sample of origin, sequenced in a study of T-cell memory formation after mild COVID-19. TCRdb itself ran the 5' RACE reads through MiXCR, one entry per CDR3 protein. In the table there are hundreds of thousands of distinct CDR3 sequences, 20% to 25% of which are singletons. Sequenced material: PBMCs or a T cell subset sorted from them (not recorded which). The receptors here all came from an adult woman who had mild COVID-19 (a few samples of this study predate the infection). Cell type and time point are not known.

V is TRBV5-6 and J is TRBJ2-1; 7 nucleotides align to TRBD2. The CDR3 consists of 16 residues. The V gene's germline CDR1 is SGHDT and CDR2 YYEEEE. The ends lost 4 bases at V and 3 bases at J; junction bases unmatched: 10. Here the CDR3 DNA reads TGTGCCAGCAGCGACGACTGGCGGGGGATCTACAATGAGCAGTTCTTC. Protein sequence: CASSDDWRGIYNEQFF.

This clonotype has a handful of counts. The gene calls are TRBV29-1 and TRBJ2-5; D unresolved. Germline V gene data show CDR1 as SQVTM and CDR2 as ANQGSEA. This CDR3 is 13 amino acids long. V gave up 3 bases and J gave up 5 bases, with 13 bases separating them. The CDR3 protein is CSVDFQPRETQYF. The CDR3 DNA is TGCAGCGTTGACTTCCAGCCCCGGGAGACCCAGTACTTC. The variable domain in full, with the rest retrieved from reference TRBV29-1 and TRBJ2-5, is SAVISQKPSRDICQRGTSLTIQCQVDSQVTMMFWYRQQPGQSLTLIATANQGSEATYESGFVIDKFPISRPNLTFSTLTVSNMSPEDSSIYLCSVDFQPRETQYFGPGTRLLVL.

V and J are TRBV20-1 and TRBJ2-3; 8 nucleotides agree with TRBD2. The germline gives CDR1 DFQATT, CDR2 SNEGSKA (reference sequence). J gave up 2 bases and V 0 bases, and 10 bases lay outside the gene matches. The CDR3 extends over 17 amino acids. The CDR3 nucleotides are TGCAGTGCTAGAGATCTCCTCCGGCGGGAGGTCACAGATACGCAGTATTTT. Residues: CSARDLLRREVTDTQYF.

The chain recombines TRBV28 with TRBJ2-7, with 9 nucleotides matching TRBD2. CDR1 and CDR2 (germline): MDHEN, SYDVKM. V was clipped by 4 bases and J by 4 bases; unmatched bases: 14. This CDR3 contains 17 residues. Written as DNA, the CDR3 is TGTGCCAGCAGTTCTCCAGGGACTAGCACGAGGAGATACGAGCAGTACTTC. This codes for CASSSPGTSTRRYEQYF.

This clonotype was counted only a few times. The chain is built from TRBV7-3 and TRBJ1-1; 7 nucleotides line up with TRBD1. This CDR3 is built from 14 residues. V was pared by 5 bases and J by 5 bases, with 8 bases of the junction left unmatched. Germline V gene sequence: CDR1 SGHTA, CDR2 FQGTGA. The CDR3 DNA follows: TGTGCCAGCAGCCCAGATCCACAGGGGACTGAAGCTTTCTTT. Its protein is CASSPDPQGTEAFF.

In its sample, this clonotype was seen a few times. Here the CDR3 DNA reads TGTGCCAGCAGCTTGGCCGAGGTCTTTCATGGGGATACGCAGTATTTT. Residues: CASSLAEVFHGDTQYF. The rearrangement joins TRBV5-5 to TRBJ2-3, with unresolved D. Germline CDR1 is SGHKS and CDR2 is YYEKEE (reference sequence). V gave up 0 bases and J gave up 6 bases, with 17 bases separating them. The CDR3 is made up of 16 amino acids. The whole variable domain, filled in from reference TRBV5-5 and TRBJ2-3, reads DAGVTQSPTHLIKTRGQQVTLRCSPISGHKSVSWYQQVLGQGPQFIFQYYEKEERGRGNFPDRFSARQFPNYSSELNVNALLLGDSALYLCASSLAEVFHGDTQYFGPGTRLTVL.

The chain combines TRBV12-3 or TRBV12-4 with TRBJ2-7, with D perhaps TRBD2 (6 bases). V was clipped by 4 bases and J by 2 bases, with 18 bases between them. This CDR3 has 16 amino acids. The CDR3 bases are TGTGCCAGCAGTTCATATTCAGGGAGGAGGACCTACGAGCAGTACTTC. Protein sequence: CASSSYSGRRTYEQYF.

The chain carries TRBV5-1 and TRBJ1-1, with D tentatively TRBD1 (5 bases). This CDR3 comprises 15 residues. Germline V CDR1 and CDR2: SGHRS, YFSETQ. Trimming left V 3 bases short and J 3 bases short, with 15 bases between. CDR3: CASSSTPGMDTEAFF. As DNA, the CDR3 is TGCGCCAGCAGCTCGACCCCAGGGATGGACACTGAAGCTTTCTTT.

The chain links TRBV20-1 to TRBJ2-4; TRBD2 aligns across 9 bases. V lost 3 bases to trimming and J lost 7 bases; unmatched junction nucleotides: 10. Germline CDR1 and CDR2: DFQATT and SNEGSKA (reference sequence). The CDR3 is 15 residues long. The CDR3 sequence: CSASAGGPGLNIQYF. The CDR3 nucleotides read TGCAGTGCTAGTGCGGGGGGGCCGGGGTTGAACATTCAGTACTTC.

This clonotype was observed a few times. The CDR3 region is CASGDGTSGSYEQYF. CDR3 DNA sequence: TGCGCCAGCGGCGACGGGACTAGCGGATCATACGAGCAGTACTTC. The J gene is TRBJ2-7, the V gene TRBV5-1, with 11 bases aligning to TRBD2. Germline CDR1 and CDR2: SGHRS and YFSETQ. Germline trimming cut 7 bases from V and 4 bases from J; bases unmatched to any gene: 10. This CDR3 is 15 amino acids long.

This clonotype was seen a handful of times. At one end, the junction sequence differs from germline, possibly due to a read error. The rearrangement uses TRBV12-3 or TRBV12-4 and TRBJ2-3, with 10 bases that match TRBD2. The CDR3 length is 12 residues. The CDR3 coding sequence is TGTGCCAGCAGTCTTGGGGGACTAGCGTGCCATTTT. Protein sequence: CASSLGGLACHF.

This clonotype was observed a handful of times. The CDR3 spells CSARGRDRFVRDEAFF. The CDR3 DNA sequence: TGCAGTGCTAGGGGCCGGGACAGGTTTGTTCGAGATGAAGCTTTCTTT. The chain combines TRBV20-1 with TRBJ1-1, with TRBD1 matching 8 bases. Germline values: CDR1 DFQATT, CDR2 SNEGSKA (reference sequence). With 3 bases clipped from V and 7 bases from J, the junction kept 16 bases outside the gene matches. This CDR3 region has 16 residues.

The chain links TRBV24-1 to TRBJ1-5, with TRBD1 matching over 8 bases. This CDR3 has 15 residues. V was clipped by 3 bases and J by 2 bases; unmatched bases: 2. CDR1 and CDR2 (germline): KGHDR, SFDVKD. CDR3 nucleotide sequence: TGTGCCACCAGTGATGAGACAGGGGGCAATCAGCCCCAGCATTTT. Its protein product is CATSDETGGNQPQHF.

This clonotype was seen a few times. This chain links TRBV10-3 with TRBJ2-1; 7 bases line up with TRBD1. J lost 7 bases, V lost 5 bases, and 5 bases had no gene match. The CDR3 has 13 residues. Germline V lookup: CDR1 ENHRY, CDR2 SYGVKD. CDR3 DNA sequence: TGTGCCATCAGTAAGACAGGGAATAATGAGCAGTTCTTC. Translating it yields CAISKTGNNEQFF.

The chain employs TRBV11-3 and TRBJ2-3, with 7 bases matching TRBD1. The ends lost 5 bases at V and 0 bases at J; junction bases unmatched: 17. This CDR3 region has 19 residues. In germline, CDR1 is SGHNT, CDR2 YENEEA. The CDR3 sequence: CASSRHPGQATKSTDTQYF. As DNA, the CDR3 is TGTGCCAGCAGCCGACATCCCGGACAGGCCACTAAGAGCACAGATACGCAGTATTTT.

The CDR3 loop reads CASSEDGSGSPLHF. CDR3 sequence (DNA): TGTGCCAGCAGTGAAGACGGGTCAGGTTCACCCCTCCACTTT. V and J are TRBV2 and TRBJ1-6; unclear D gene. This CDR3 is 14 amino acids long. Germline CDR1 and CDR2: SNHLY and FYNNEI. The V end was cut by 1 base, the J end by 9 bases, with 10 bases between.

This clonotype was observed a handful of times. This chain connects TRBV7-8 to TRBJ2-1; 9 bases align to TRBD2. Losses at the gene ends were 2 bases for V and 8 bases for J; bases not matched to a gene: 7. This CDR3 has 15 residues. Germline V CDR1 and CDR2: SGHVS, FQNEAQ. The CDR3 is CASSLIIGGRDEQFF. The CDR3 DNA reads TGTGCCAGCAGCTTAATAATCGGCGGGAGGGATGAGCAGTTCTTC.

V usage is TRBV12-3 or TRBV12-4 and J usage is TRBJ1-2; maybe TRBD1 (6 bases). V dropped 4 bases and J dropped 4 bases, with 10 bases sitting between them. The CDR3 covers 13 residues. CDR3 residues: CASSSDSRYGYTF. In DNA, the CDR3 is TGTGCCAGCAGTTCGGACAGTCGCTATGGCTACACCTTC.

The rearrangement uses TRBV6-2 or TRBV6-3 and TRBJ2-3, with 7 bases matching TRBD2. The V gene end was trimmed by 6 bases and the J gene end by 1 base; junction bases not matched to a gene: 4. Germline CDR1 and CDR2: MNHEY and SVGEGT. The CDR3 spans 14 residues. The CDR3 DNA sequence: TGTGCCAGCAGAGGGCTAGCGGGCACAGATACGCAGTATTTT. This gives the protein CASRGLAGTDTQYF.

In this sample, this clonotype turned up many times. The CDR3 reads CASSWSGGQTEAFF. CDR3 coding DNA: TGCGCCAGCAGTTGGTCCGGGGGGCAAACTGAAGCTTTCTTT. The V gene is TRBV5-1, the J gene TRBJ1-1, with D tentatively TRBD1 (6 bases). V gave up 5 bases and J gave up 5 bases, with 16 bases separating them. Germline CDR1 and CDR2: SGHRS and YFSETQ. This CDR3 has 14 residues.